Here is one T cell receptor (beta chain) with its context. The record originates from a study of control samples from healthy donors and cancer patients. The J segment lost 0 bases and the V segment lost 3 bases, leaving 0 bases of the junction unmatched. Germline loops: CDR1 MNHNS, CDR2 SASEGT. CDR3 size: 14 residues. The data were produced by immunoSEQ multiplex PCR, yet TCRdb's version contains in-frame clones alone and is incomplete. This sample carries fewer than 100,000 clones, about four fifths of them seen once, and the ten largest clones take 2% to 2.5%. Input material: blood. The chain couples TRBV6-1 to TRBJ2-3; 7 bases line up with TRBD1. The TCR comes from a man in his sixties in good health. DNA for the CDR3: TGTGCCAGCAGTGAGGACAGGAGCACAGATACGCAGTATTTT. It is translated as CASSEDRSTDTQYF.